A single sample is the source of the 20 T cell receptor beta chains below, sequenced in a study of blood T cell repertoires in COVID-19. Profiling relied on immunoSEQ multiplex PCR, and the TCRdb table lists in-frame clones only, not all of them. The sample carries about 83,000 clones, 80% to 90% recorded once. The sample consisted of peripheral blood. The receptor source for this set is a woman older than 75 with acute or convalescent COVID-19.

The chain employs TRBV9 and TRBJ2-2, with a possible D match to TRBD1 (6 bases). The V end was cut by 5 bases, the J end by 2 bases, with 16 bases between. The V gene's germline CDR1 is SGDLS and CDR2 YYNGEE. CDR3 length: 16 residues. The CDR3 nucleotides are TGTGCCAGCAGAGACGACAGGTCGGGTAACACCGGGGAGCTGTTTTTT. Its translation is CASRDDRSGNTGELFF. Drawing the rest from reference TRBV9 and TRBJ2-2, the complete variable domain is DSGVTQTPKHLITATGQRVTLRCSPRSGDLSVYWYQQSLDQGLQFLIQYYNGEERAKGNILERFSAQQFPDLHSELNLSSLELGDSALYFCASRDDRSGNTGELFFGEGSRLTVL.

This chain connects TRBV27 to TRBJ2-3; 9 nucleotides align to TRBD1. V lost 6 bases and J lost 2; bases outside the gene matches: 3. Germline loops: CDR1 MNHEY, CDR2 SMNVEV (reference sequence). CDR3 length: 14 amino acids. The CDR3: CASSLQGATDTQYF. The CDR3, as DNA: TGTGCCAGCAGCTTACAGGGGGCCACAGATACGCAGTATTTT.

For the CDR3, the DNA is TGCAGTGCCCCCGGAGGGGCTGAAGCTTTCTTT. Its protein product is CSAPGGAEAFF. V is TRBV20-1 and J is TRBJ1-1; tentatively, D is TRBD1 (5 bases). The CDR3 spans 11 residues. V lost 6 bases, J lost 6 bases, and 11 bases lay in between. Looked up from germline, CDR1 is DFQATT and CDR2 is SNEGSKA (reference sequence).

This clone was seen a few times. The V call is TRBV13, the J call TRBJ1-3, with D hard to call. CDR3 length equals 18 residues. V gave up 1 base and J gave up 0 bases, with 16 bases separating them. Germline V gene data show CDR1 as PRHDT and CDR2 as FYEKMQ (reference sequence). The CDR3 bases are TGTGCCAGCAGCTTAGTTTTGAGCAGGCTCGGCTCTGGAAACACCATATATTTT. Translating it yields CASSLVLSRLGSGNTIYF.

The rearrangement joins TRBV30 to TRBJ2-7, with a tentative D call TRBD1 (5 bases). Deletions cut 0 bases from V and 6 bases from J, with 9 bases between. The CDR3 loop spans 12 amino acids. CDR1 is GTSNPN, CDR2 SVGIG, per germline (reference sequence). CDR3 bases: TGTGCCTGGAGTGTGGACATCGCCGAGCAGTACTTC. Translating gives CAWSVDIAEQYF.

About this clone: This specimen includes other DNA sequences encoding the same CDR3. This chain links TRBV7-3 with TRBJ2-3; 15 bases fit TRBD2. J was trimmed by 5 bases and V by 3 bases; bases with no gene match: 0. This CDR3 comprises 15 residues. Germline CDR1 reads SGHTA; CDR2 reads FQGTGA. The CDR3 region is CASSLGLAGGDTQYF. The CDR3 region has the DNA TGTGCCAGCAGCTTGGGACTAGCGGGGGGAGATACGCAGTATTTT.

The chain joins TRBV20-1 to TRBJ2-7, with D perhaps TRBD2 (6 bases). Germline-derived CDR1 and CDR2 are DFQATT and SNEGSKA (reference sequence). The CDR3 consists of 14 residues. Trimming took off 3 bases at V and 7 bases at J, with 19 bases between the two ends. CDR3 region: CSASSARGGGEQYF. The CDR3 region has the DNA TGCAGTGCTAGTTCCGCCCGGGGAGGTGGTGAGCAGTACTTC.

The chain carries TRBV3-1 (or the pseudogene TRBV3-2) and TRBJ1-5, with a weak D call TRBD1 (6 bases). The CDR3 is 14 residues long. Germline assignment: CDR1 LGHDT and CDR2 YNNKEL (reference sequence). Trimming removed 5 bases from V and 4 bases from J, with 12 bases in between. The CDR3 DNA reads as TGTGCCAGCAGCTCCGACAGGTGGAATCAGCCCCAGCATTTT. Amino acid sequence: CASSSDRWNQPQHF.

The J gene is TRBJ1-2, the V gene TRBV4-1; no clear D gene. V gave up 2 bases and J gave up 4 bases, with 8 bases separating them. The CDR3 has 13 residues. The germline V gene encodes CDR1 MGHRA and CDR2 YSYEKL. The CDR3 sequence: CASSQPQAYGYTF. The CDR3 region has the DNA TGCGCCAGCAGCCAACCCCAGGCCTATGGCTACACCTTC.

This chain links TRBV6-2 or TRBV6-3 with TRBJ2-7; D is possibly TRBD2 (5 bases). Germline CDR1 MNHEY, CDR2 SVGEGT. The CDR3 extends over 12 amino acids. The germline V and J ends were trimmed by 5 bases and 9 bases, with 14 bases remaining between them. Here the CDR3 reads CASSLPGSWQYF. Here the CDR3 DNA reads TGTGCCAGCAGTCTACCGGGGTCATGGCAGTACTTC.

The chain couples TRBV7-9 to TRBJ2-5, with 7 nucleotides matching TRBD1. The CDR3 contains 14 residues. V shed 5 bases and J 4 bases; nucleotides not matched to a gene: 7. Germline CDR1 and CDR2: SEHNR and FQNEAQ (reference sequence). Written as DNA, the CDR3 is TGTGCCAGCAGCCCGTTGACAGGGCGAGAGACCCAGTACTTC. Its protein is CASSPLTGRETQYF. Complete variable domain (other parts from reference TRBV7-9 and TRBJ2-5): DTGVSQNPRHKITKRGQNVTFRCDPISEHNRLYWYRQTLGQGPEFLTYFQNEAQLEKSRLLSDRFSAERPKGSFSTLEIQRTEQGDSAMYLCASSPLTGRETQYFGPGTRLLVL.

This clone was counted once. V is TRBV30 and J is TRBJ1-1, with a tentative D call TRBD1 (6 bases). V was cut by 5 bases and J by 11 bases, with 18 bases left in between. The germline V gene has CDR1 GTSNPN and CDR2 SVGIG (reference sequence). The length of the CDR3 is 12 residues. The chain's CDR3 is CAWGGGGLEAFF. The CDR3 nucleotides read TGTGCCTGGGGAGGGGGAGGCCTCGAGGCTTTCTTT.

In this sample, this clone turned up many times. The chain carries TRBV3-1 (or the pseudogene TRBV3-2) and TRBJ2-5; D is perhaps TRBD2 (7 bases). The CDR3 has 13 residues. Trimming took 8 bases from V and 1 from J, leaving 11 bases between them. The germline V gene encodes CDR1 LGHDT and CDR2 YNNKEL (reference sequence). The CDR3, as DNA: TGTGCCAGCGACGGGGGGCTCCAAGAGACCCAGTACTTC. This gives the protein CASDGGLQETQYF.

The chain recombines TRBV29-1 with TRBJ2-1; 12 positions match TRBD1. The length of the CDR3 is 16 residues. Trimming took 5 bases from V and 8 from J; bases not matched to a gene: 13. Germline CDR1 reads SQVTM; CDR2 reads ANQGSEA. CDR3: CSVPPSQGQGAYEQFF. CDR3 bases: TGCAGCGTTCCACCCTCCCAGGGACAGGGGGCCTATGAGCAGTTCTTC.

The table lists this clone with a count of one. J is TRBJ1-1 and V is TRBV3-1 (or the pseudogene TRBV3-2); D gene uncertain. V lost 3 bases to trimming and J lost 5 bases, with 13 bases between them. The CDR3 is made up of 14 amino acids. Germline V lookup: CDR1 LGHDT, CDR2 YNNKEL (reference sequence). Here the CDR3 reads CASSQPFAGTEAFF. CDR3 DNA: TGTGCCAGCAGCCAGCCCTTTGCGGGGACTGAAGCTTTCTTT.

This clone was seen only once. The chain joins TRBV19 to TRBJ2-7; TRBD1 might be the D (6 bases). This CDR3 region has 14 residues. Looked up from germline, CDR1 is LNHDA and CDR2 is SQIVND (reference sequence). V lost 3 bases and J lost 3, with 12 bases in between. DNA of the CDR3: TGTGCCAGTAGTATTGCCGCAGGGGACTACGAGCAGTACTTC. This gives the protein CASSIAAGDYEQYF.

The chain has TRBV10-3 and TRBJ1-1; TRBD1 matches at 7 bases. Germline V lookup: CDR1 ENHRY, CDR2 SYGVKD. V shed 6 bases, J shed 9 bases, and the junction held 13 bases outside the gene matches. The CDR3 has 14 residues. CDR3 loop: CAIRGDSRKMKAFF. The DNA for the CDR3 is TGTGCCATCAGGGGGGACAGCCGGAAGATGAAAGCTTTCTTT.

The chain combines TRBV27 with TRBJ2-3; D might be TRBD1 (5 bases). Deletions cut 5 bases from V and 5 bases from J, with 14 bases between. In germline, CDR1 is MNHEY, CDR2 SMNVEV (reference sequence). There are 14 residues in the CDR3. The chain's CDR3 is CASSRRELGDTQYF. The DNA of the CDR3 is TGTGCCAGCAGTCGCAGGGAACTGGGAGATACGCAGTATTTT.

This rearrangement joins TRBV5-4 to TRBJ1-1; TRBD1 is a possible D gene (6 bases). The CDR3 length is 13 residues. Looked up from germline, CDR1 is SGHNT and CDR2 is YYREEE (reference sequence). Trimming took 2 bases from V and 4 from J, leaving 9 bases between them. The CDR3, as DNA: TGTGCCAGCAGCTTACAGGGTCCCACTGAAGCTTTCTTT. Translated: CASSLQGPTEAFF.

The genes are TRBV6-6 and TRBJ1-2; 7 nucleotides line up with TRBD1. Germline V gives CDR1 MNHNY, CDR2 SVGAGI (reference sequence). The CDR3 is made up of 12 amino acids. V shed 11 bases and J 8 bases; nucleotides not matched to a gene: 11. CDR3 coding DNA: TGTGCCGGCGGACAGGCCTCTTGGGGCTACACCTTC. The encoded protein is CAGGQASWGYTF.